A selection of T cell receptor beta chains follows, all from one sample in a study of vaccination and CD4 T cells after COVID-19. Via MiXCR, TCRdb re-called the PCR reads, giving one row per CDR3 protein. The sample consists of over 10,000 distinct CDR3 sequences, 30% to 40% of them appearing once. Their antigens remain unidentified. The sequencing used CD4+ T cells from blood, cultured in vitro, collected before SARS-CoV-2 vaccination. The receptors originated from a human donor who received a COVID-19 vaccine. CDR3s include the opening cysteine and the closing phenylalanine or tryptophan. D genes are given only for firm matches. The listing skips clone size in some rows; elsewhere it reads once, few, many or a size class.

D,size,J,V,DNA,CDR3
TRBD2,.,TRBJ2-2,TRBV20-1,TGCAGTGCTAGAGAAGGACTAGCGGGGGCGAACACCGGGGAGCTGTTTTTT,CSAREGLAGANTGELFF
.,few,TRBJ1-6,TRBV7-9,TGTGCCAGCAGCTTAAACAGTTTAAATTCACCCCTCCACTTT,CASSLNSLNSPLHF
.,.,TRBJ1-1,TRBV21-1,TGTGCCAGCAGCAAAACAGAGAACACTGAAGCTTTCTTT,CASSKTENTEAFF
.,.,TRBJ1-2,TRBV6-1,TGTGCCAGCAGTCTCGGGAAATCTTCATATGGCTACACCTTC,CASSLGKSSYGYTF
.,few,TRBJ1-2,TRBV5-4,TGTGCCAGCAGCTTGAAGGGGGTCCAGGGGCGGGATGGCTACACCTTC,CASSLKGVQGRDGYTF
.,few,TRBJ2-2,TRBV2,TGTGCCAGCAGTAAAGGGGTTACCGTGGAGCTGTTTTTT,CASSKGVTVELFF
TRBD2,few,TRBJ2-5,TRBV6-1,TGTGCCAGCAGCCAGAACTGGACTAGCGGGGGGCAAGAGACCCAGTACTTC,CASSQNWTSGGQETQYF
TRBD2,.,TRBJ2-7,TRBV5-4,TGTGCCAGCAGCCCTTTTCCTAGCGGGGGTCTGGGCGAGCAGTACTTC,CASSPFPSGGLGEQYF
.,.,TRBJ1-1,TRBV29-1,TGCAGCGTTGAGTTGGGGGGAGGCACTGAAGCTTTCTTT,CSVELGGGTEAFF
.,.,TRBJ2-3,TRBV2,TGTGCCAGCAGTGAGGAGAATACGCAGTATTTT,CASSEENTQYF
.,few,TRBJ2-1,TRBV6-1,TGTGCCAGCAGCCCCAGGGGGGGCCGCCGGAATGAGCAGTTCTTC,CASSPRGGRRNEQFF
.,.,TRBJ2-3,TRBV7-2,TGTGCCAGCAGCCAGGGACTTTACACAGATACGCAGTATTTT,CASSQGLYTDTQYF
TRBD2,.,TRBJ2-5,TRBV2,TGTGCCAGCCGCGGGACTAGCGGGTACCAAGAGACCCAGTACTTC,CASRGTSGYQETQYF
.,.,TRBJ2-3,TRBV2,TGTGCCAGCCGTCGGCAGGGGGGAATAGATACGCAGTATTTT,CASRRQGGIDTQYF
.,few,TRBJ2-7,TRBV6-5,TGTGCCAGCAGTTACTCTCGGGTTAGCTCCTACGAGCAGTACTTC,CASSYSRVSSYEQYF
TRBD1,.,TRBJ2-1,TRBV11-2,TGTGCCAGCAGCTTGGGGACAGGGTACGGCAATGAGCAGTTCTTC,CASSLGTGYGNEQFF
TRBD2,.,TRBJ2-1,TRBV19,TGTGCCAGTAGTATCAAGGCGGGGGGTGAGCAGTTCTTC,CASSIKAGGEQFF
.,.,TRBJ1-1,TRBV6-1,TGTGCCAGCAGTGTTCTACAGGGGAACACTGAAGCTTTCTTT,CASSVLQGNTEAFF
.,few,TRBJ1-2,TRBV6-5,TGTGCCAGCAGTTACTCGATCGGGAGGAACTATGGCTACACCTTC,CASSYSIGRNYGYTF
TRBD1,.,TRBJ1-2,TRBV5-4,TGTGCCAGCAGCTCCCGAACACCGACAGGGCACTATGGCTACACCTTC,CASSSRTPTGHYGYTF
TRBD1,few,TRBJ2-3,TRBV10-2,TGCGCCAGCAGTGAAACAGGGGCCACAGATACGCAGTATTTT,CASSETGATDTQYF
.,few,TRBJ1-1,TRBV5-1,TGCGCCAGCAGCTTGTGGCCAGAAAACACTGAAGCTTTCTTT,CASSLWPENTEAFF
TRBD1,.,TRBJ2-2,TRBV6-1,TGTGCCAGCAGTGCCCGGGACAGGGGGTTTGTCGGGGAGCTGTTTTTT,CASSARDRGFVGELFF
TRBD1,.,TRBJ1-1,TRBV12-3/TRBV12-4,TGTGCCAGCACCTTCGGACAGGGCGAATATGAAGCTTTCTTT,CASTFGQGEYEAFF
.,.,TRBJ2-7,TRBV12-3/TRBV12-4,TGTGCCAGCAGTTTACGCCCCCTCAGGAGCTCCTACGAGCAGTACTTC,CASSLRPLRSSYEQYF
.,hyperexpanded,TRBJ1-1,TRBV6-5,TGTGCCAGCAGTTACGGTCTTGGGAGAGAGAACACTGAAGCTTTCTTT,CASSYGLGRENTEAFF
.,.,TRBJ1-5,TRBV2,TGTGCCGGCAGTATCCGGGGGGTTAGCAATCAGCCCCAGCATTTT,CAGSIRGVSNQPQHF
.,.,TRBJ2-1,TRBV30,TGTGCCTGGAGTTCTCAGGGGAATGAGCAGTTCTTC,CAWSSQGNEQFF
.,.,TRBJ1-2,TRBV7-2,TGTGCCAGCAGCTTGCCCGGAGCCAGGGTCGGAACGTACGGCTACACCTTC,CASSLPGARVGTYGYTF
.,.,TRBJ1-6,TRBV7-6,TGTGCCAGCAGCTTCGCAGGGAGCAATTCACCCCTCCACTTT,CASSFAGSNSPLHF
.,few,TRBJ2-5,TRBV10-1,TGCGCCAGCAGTGATTTCGGGGCCCAAGAGACCCAGTACTTC,CASSDFGAQETQYF
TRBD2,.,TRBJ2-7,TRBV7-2,TGTGCCAGCAGCTTAGGGGCGGGGGACTCCTACGAGCAGTACTTC,CASSLGAGDSYEQYF
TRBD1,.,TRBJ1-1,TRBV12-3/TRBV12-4,TGTGCCAGCAGTTTAGAGACAGGGGGCGGGACCGACACTGAAGCTTTCTTT,CASSLETGGGTDTEAFF
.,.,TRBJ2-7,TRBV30,TGTGCCTGGAGGGGTTCTCCGGGGGCCTACGAGCAGTACTTC,CAWRGSPGAYEQYF
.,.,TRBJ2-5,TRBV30,TGTGCCTGGAGGCAGGGGGGTGCAGAGACCCAGTACTTC,CAWRQGGAETQYF
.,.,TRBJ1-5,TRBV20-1,TGCAGTGCTAGAGGGCCAGGGATCAAACAGCCCCAGCATTTT,CSARGPGIKQPQHF
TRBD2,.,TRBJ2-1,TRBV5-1,TGCGCCAGCAGCTTGGGGCTAGCGGGGCCCCGCTCCTACAATGAGCAGTTCTTC,CASSLGLAGPRSYNEQFF
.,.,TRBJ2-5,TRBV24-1,TGTGCCACCAGTGATTCAGGGGTACAGACCCAGTACTTC,CATSDSGVQTQYF
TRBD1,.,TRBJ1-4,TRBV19,TGTGCCAGTAGTCCAACGGACAGGGGTCGGTATGAAAAACTGTTTTTT,CASSPTDRGRYEKLFF
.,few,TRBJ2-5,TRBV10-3,TGTGCCATCAGTACTACTTCCACCCCCCAAGAGACCCAGTACTTC,CAISTTSTPQETQYF
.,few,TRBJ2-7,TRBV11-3,TGTGCCAGCAGCTCCTACCCAGGGGACGAGCAGTACTTC,CASSSYPGDEQYF
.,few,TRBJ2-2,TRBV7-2,TGTGCCAGCAGCCCCGCTCAGGGGGGCGGGGAGCTGTTTTTT,CASSPAQGGGELFF
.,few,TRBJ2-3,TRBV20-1,TGCAGGACGGACCGGGTGGAGGGAGATACGCAGTATTTT,CRTDRVEGDTQYF
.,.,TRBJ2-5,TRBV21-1,TGTGCCAGCAGCAAAATTTACAGAAAACAAGAGACCCAGTACTTC,CASSKIYRKQETQYF
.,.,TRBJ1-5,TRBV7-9,TGTGCCAGCAGTAGGGAATTCAATCAGCCCCAGCATTTT,CASSREFNQPQHF
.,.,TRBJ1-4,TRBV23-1,TGCGCCAGCAGCCCCGAAGCGAATGAAAAACTGTTTTTT,CASSPEANEKLFF
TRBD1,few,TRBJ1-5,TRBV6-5,TGTGCCAGCAGTTACCGGACAGGGGGCTCAGATCAGCCCCAGCATTTT,CASSYRTGGSDQPQHF
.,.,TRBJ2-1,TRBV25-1,TGTGCCAGCAGTGAATCAGGGAACAATGAGCAGTTCTTC,CASSESGNNEQFF
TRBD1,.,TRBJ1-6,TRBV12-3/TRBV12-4,TGTGCCAGCAGTTTAATTAGCACAGGGGGTAATTCACCCCTCCACTTT,CASSLISTGGNSPLHF
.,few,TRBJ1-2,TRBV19,TGTGCCAGTAGTATGGGTGGAGGGCAGATCTATGGCTACACCTTC,CASSMGGGQIYGYTF
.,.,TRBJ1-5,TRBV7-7,TGTGCCAGCAGCTTATGGAGGAATCAGCCCCAGCATTTT,CASSLWRNQPQHF
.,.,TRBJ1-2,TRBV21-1,TGTGCCAGCATAGTCATGGGGGGTGGCTACACCTTC,CASIVMGGGYTF